This T cell receptor (beta chain) was profiled in a study of vaccination effects on CD4 cells after COVID-19. Clones were sequenced by immunoSEQ multiplex PCR, and TCRdb holds only the in-frame ones, with some missing. The sample carries approximately 29,000 clones, about 73% recorded once. V was shortened by 3 bases and J by 3 bases, with 3 bases between the two germline ends. This CDR3 contains 11 residues. In germline, CDR1 is ENHRY, CDR2 SYGVKD. Pools of viral peptides were used by the ViraFEST assay to expand antigen-specific CD4+ T cells ahead of sequencing. At the end of roughly ten days of culture, CD4+ T cells were isolated. Participants received two doses of either the BNT162b2 or mRNA-1273 vaccine. As to this clone: Its specificity is not known.

The chain uses TRBV10-3 and TRBJ2-7; D gene unclear. Specimen: CD4+ T cells from PBMCs cultured with HCoV-NL63 spike peptides, collected after COVID-19 vaccination. This receptor was obtained from a human donor who received a COVID-19 vaccine. Here the CDR3 reads CAISDDYEQYF. Written as DNA, the CDR3 is TGTGCCATCAGTGACGACTACGAGCAGTACTTC.